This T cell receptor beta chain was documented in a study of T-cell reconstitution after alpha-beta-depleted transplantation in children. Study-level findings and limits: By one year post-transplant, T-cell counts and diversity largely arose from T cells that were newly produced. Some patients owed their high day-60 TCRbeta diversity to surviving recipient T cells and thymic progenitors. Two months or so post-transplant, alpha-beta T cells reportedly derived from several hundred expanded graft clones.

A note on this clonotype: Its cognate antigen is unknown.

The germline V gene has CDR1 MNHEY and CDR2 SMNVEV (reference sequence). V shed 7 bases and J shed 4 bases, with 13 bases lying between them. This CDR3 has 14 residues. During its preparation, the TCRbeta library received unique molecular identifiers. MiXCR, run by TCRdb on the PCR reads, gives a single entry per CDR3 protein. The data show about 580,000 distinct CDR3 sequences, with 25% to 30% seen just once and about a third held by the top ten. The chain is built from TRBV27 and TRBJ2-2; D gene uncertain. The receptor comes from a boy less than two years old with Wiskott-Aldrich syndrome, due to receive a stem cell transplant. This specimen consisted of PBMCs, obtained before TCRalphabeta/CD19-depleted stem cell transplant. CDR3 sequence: CASTAGRSTGELFF. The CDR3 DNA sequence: TGTGCCAGCACAGCAGGCCGAAGCACCGGGGAGCTGTTTTTT.